Listed here are 18 T cell receptor beta chains from one sample, sequenced in a study of blood T cell repertoires in COVID-19. TCRdb's table, derived via immunoSEQ multiplex PCR, lists solely in-frame clones and lacks some. Among about 150,000 clones, approximately 80% were seen once, and the ten largest hold 6%. The sequenced sample was PBMCs or T cells enriched from blood (not recorded which). Receptors originate from a woman aged 45-59 years who had recovered from COVID-19.

The chain employs TRBV4-2 and TRBJ2-3; 13 bases are a match to TRBD2. Trimming removed 4 bases from V and 4 bases from J; junction bases left unmatched: 2. Germline CDR1 reads LGHNA; CDR2 reads YNFKEQ. The CDR3 runs 15 residues. CDR3 loop: CASSPTSGGADTQYF. The CDR3 DNA reads TGTGCCAGCAGCCCTACTAGCGGGGGGGCAGATACGCAGTATTTT.

The V call is TRBV2, the J call TRBJ1-1; D unclear. V was shortened by 9 bases and J by 0 bases, with 11 bases between the two germline ends. This CDR3 comprises 13 residues. Germline-derived CDR1 and CDR2 are SNHLY and FYNNEI. CDR3 loop: CASRLSMNTEAFF. CDR3 DNA sequence: TGTGCCAGTAGACTGAGTATGAACACTGAAGCTTTCTTT.

The gene calls are TRBV5-1 and TRBJ2-6; D is uncertain. Germline loops: CDR1 SGHRS, CDR2 YFSETQ. The CDR3 has 16 amino acids. V lost 4 bases, J lost 2 bases, and 13 bases lay in between. The DNA of the CDR3 is TGCGCCAGCAGCCCCCCAGGCTCGGCTGGGGCCAACGTCCTGACTTTC. Encoded protein: CASSPPGSAGANVLTF.

The genes are TRBV11-3 and TRBJ2-5; D uncertain. Germline V gene sequence: CDR1 SGHNT, CDR2 YENEEA. V was trimmed by 0 bases and J by 1 base, leaving 6 bases between them. The CDR3 sequence is 14 residues long. CDR3 in amino acids: CASSLDATQETQYF. The CDR3 DNA reads TGTGCCAGCAGCTTAGATGCTACCCAAGAGACCCAGTACTTC. Using reference TRBV11-3 and TRBJ2-5 for the parts outside the CDR3, the full variable domain is EAGVVQSPRYKIIEKKQPVAFWCNPISGHNTLYWYLQNLGQGPELLIRYENEEAVDDSQLPKDRFSAERLKGVDSTLKIQPAELGDSAVYLCASSLDATQETQYFGPGTRLLVL.

The chain joins TRBV10-1 to TRBJ2-3, with a tentative D call TRBD1 (5 bases). CDR1 WNHNN and CDR2 SYGVQD come from the germline V gene (reference sequence). CDR3 length: 13 amino acids. Trimming pared 5 bases from V and 7 bases from J, leaving 13 bases between. The CDR3 nucleotides are TGCGCCAGCAGTTGGGCCAGGGCTTATACGCAGTATTTT. It is translated as CASSWARAYTQYF.

In its sample, this clone was seen once. The gene calls are TRBV6-4 and TRBJ1-2; 8 bases fit TRBD1. Germline V gene data show CDR1 as MRHNA and CDR2 as SNTAGT. There are 14 residues in the CDR3. V lost 4 bases to trimming and J lost 7 bases; unmatched junction nucleotides: 8. The CDR3 spells CASSAEDRAGGYTF. The CDR3 nucleotides are TGTGCCAGCAGTGCCGAGGACAGGGCCGGTGGCTACACCTTC.

The V call is TRBV5-1, the J call TRBJ1-6; 7 nucleotides align to TRBD1. Germline loops: CDR1 SGHRS, CDR2 YFSETQ. Unmatched junction bases numbered 8, after V lost 5 bases and J lost 0 bases. The CDR3 sequence is 17 residues long. CDR3 nucleotide sequence: TGCGCCAGCAGTGTCACAGGGGCGGACTCCTATAATTCACCCCTCCACTTT. Translated: CASSVTGADSYNSPLHF.

This clone was observed a handful of times. The chain combines TRBV6-4 with TRBJ2-2; D is uncertain. Trimming left V 3 bases short and J 2 bases short, with 7 bases between. Germline assignment: CDR1 MRHNA and CDR2 SNTAGT. The CDR3 consists of 14 residues. CDR3 sequence reads: CASSEQLNTGELFF. In DNA, the CDR3 is TGTGCCAGCAGTGAACAGCTTAACACCGGGGAGCTGTTTTTT.

V is TRBV10-2 and J is TRBJ2-2; D is unresolved. The germline V and J ends were trimmed by 4 bases and 0 bases, with 6 bases remaining between them. The CDR3 contains 14 residues. Germline-derived CDR1 and CDR2 are WSHSY and SAAADI. The CDR3 spells CASSATANTGELFF. CDR3 DNA sequence: TGCGCCAGCAGTGCGACTGCGAACACCGGGGAGCTGTTTTTT.

This chain connects TRBV28 to TRBJ1-6; a possible D gene is TRBD1 (5 bases). The CDR3 is 15 amino acids. V lost 3 bases and J lost 8, with 14 bases in between. Germline V gene lookup returns CDR1 MDHEN and CDR2 SYDVKM. The CDR3 DNA follows: TGTGCCAGCAGTTTGGGGCTCTCGGGGGATTCACCCCTCCACTTT. Encoded protein: CASSLGLSGDSPLHF.

This clone was detected only a few times. The chain carries TRBV7-8 and TRBJ1-1; D is perhaps TRBD1 (6 bases). Germline CDR1 SGHVS, CDR2 FQNEAQ. This CDR3 region has 15 residues. Trimming took off 2 bases at V and 6 bases at J, with 16 bases between the two ends. This chain's CDR3 is CASSLRTWGGAEAFF. CDR3 nucleotides: TGTGCCAGCAGCTTACGGACTTGGGGGGGCGCTGAAGCTTTCTTT.

The genes are TRBV28 and TRBJ1-2, with 8 bases lining up with TRBD1. Germline-derived CDR1 and CDR2 are MDHEN and SYDVKM. CDR3 length: 14 amino acids. V lost 7 bases to trimming and J lost 4 bases; unmatched junction nucleotides: 8. CDR3 residues: CASNSGQAIYGYTF. The CDR3 DNA sequence: TGTGCCAGCAATTCGGGACAGGCGATCTATGGCTACACCTTC.

The chain links TRBV19 to TRBJ2-2; 9 bases align to TRBD2. Trimming removed 3 bases from V and 3 bases from J; junction bases left unmatched: 5. The CDR3 contains 16 residues. CDR1 is LNHDA and CDR2 is SQIVND in the germline V gene (reference sequence). The CDR3 here is CASSIGGTSYTGELFF. The CDR3 nucleotides are TGTGCCAGTAGTATTGGCGGGACTAGCTACACCGGGGAGCTGTTTTTT.

This clone was found a few times. The CDR3 sequence: CASSPVADMNSPLHF. The CDR3 DNA reads as TGTGCCAGCTCACCCGTGGCAGATATGAATTCACCCCTCCACTTT. This chain connects TRBV18 to TRBJ1-6; D gene ambiguous. V gave up 3 bases and J gave up 7 bases, with 13 bases separating them. The length of the CDR3 is 15 residues. Germline V gives CDR1 KGHSH, CDR2 LQKENI.

The sample holds a few counts of this clone. This chain uses TRBV18 with TRBJ2-2; D is possibly TRBD1 (6 bases). The CDR3 sequence is 16 residues long. V lost 3 bases to trimming and J lost 4 bases, with 15 bases between them. Germline V gene sequence: CDR1 KGHSH, CDR2 LQKENI. CDR3 sequence reads: CASSPRPGQTTGELFF. The CDR3 bases are TGTGCCAGCTCACCTCGGCCCGGACAGACCACCGGGGAGCTGTTTTTT.

This clone was picked up a small number of times. The chain has TRBV27 and TRBJ1-1, with D possibly TRBD1 on 6 matching bases. Germline V gene lookup returns CDR1 MNHEY and CDR2 SMNVEV (reference sequence). Trimming stripped 5 bases from V and 5 bases from J, with 18 bases between. The CDR3 is 15 residues long. This CDR3 is CASSPSGGGPTEAFF. In DNA form, the CDR3 reads TGTGCCAGCAGTCCCTCGGGAGGGGGGCCTACTGAAGCTTTCTTT.

V usage is TRBV19 and J usage is TRBJ1-2; D possibly corresponds to TRBD1 (5 bases). V lost 4 bases and J 8 bases, leaving 17 bases between the germline ends. Germline assignment: CDR1 LNHDA and CDR2 SQIVND (reference sequence). The CDR3 has 14 amino acids. This CDR3 is CASSTLKGEDGYTF. The DNA for the CDR3 is TGTGCCAGTAGTACCCTAAAAGGGGAAGACGGCTACACCTTC.

The gene calls are TRBV28 and TRBJ1-2, with a possible D match to TRBD1 (6 bases). This CDR3 contains 13 residues. V shed 7 bases and J shed 4 bases, with 13 bases lying between them. CDR1 is MDHEN and CDR2 is SYDVKM in the germline V gene. In DNA, the CDR3 is TGTGCCAGCATCGGCAGGGGCACCTATGGCTACACCTTC. Its translation is CASIGRGTYGYTF.